The text below deals with one T cell receptor (beta chain). Its antigen is unknown. The data were taken from a study of T cell repertoires in cytomegalovirus infection. The wider study: Evidence of both CMV infection and a matching HLA type came from public TCR beta signatures. Study-level results: Totalled public TCR beta family frequency picked out people who carried CMV plus the relevant HLA. Ex vivo responses were dominated by HLA-C-restricted CMV-specific TCR beta clonotypes.

V was clipped by 5 bases and J by 4 bases, with 12 bases between them. Germline assignment: CDR1 SNHLY and CDR2 FYNNEI. The CDR3 spans 13 residues. TCRdb re-called the reads with MiXCR, one entry per CDR3 protein. The sample consists of around 240,000 distinct CDR3 sequences, roughly 22% of them appearing once. Material for sequencing was CD8+ T cells from PBMCs. This clonotype was obtained from a human donor in good health (CMV status not recorded). Some clones in this sample may be carry-over from other donors' samples. The chain carries TRBV2 and TRBJ2-7, with D unclear. CDR3 protein: CASSILDYYEQYF. DNA for the CDR3: TGTGCCAGCAGTATTCTAGATTATTACGAGCAGTACTTC.